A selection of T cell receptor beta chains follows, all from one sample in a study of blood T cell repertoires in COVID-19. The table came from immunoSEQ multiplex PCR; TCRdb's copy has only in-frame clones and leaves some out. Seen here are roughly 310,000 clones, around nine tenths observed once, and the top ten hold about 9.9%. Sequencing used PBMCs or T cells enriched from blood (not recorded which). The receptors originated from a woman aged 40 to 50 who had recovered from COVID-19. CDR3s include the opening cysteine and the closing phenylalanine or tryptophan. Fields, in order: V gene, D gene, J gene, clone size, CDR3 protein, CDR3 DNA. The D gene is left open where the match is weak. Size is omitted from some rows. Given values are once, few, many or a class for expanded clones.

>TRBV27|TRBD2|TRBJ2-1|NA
CASSPAGTSHEQFF
TGTGCCAGCAGCCCGGCCGGGACTAGCCATGAGCAGTTCTTC
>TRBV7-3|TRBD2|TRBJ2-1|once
CASSLSRTSGRGQFF
TGTGCCAGCAGCTTATCTCGGACTAGCGGGAGGGGCCAGTTCTTC
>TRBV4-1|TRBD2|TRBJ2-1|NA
CASSQSSSGGRSYNEQFF
TGCGCCAGCAGCCAAAGTTCAAGTGGCGGGAGATCCTACAATGAGCAGTTCTTC
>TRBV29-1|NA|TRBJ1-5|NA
CSVQWAEGDHNQPQHF
TGCAGCGTTCAATGGGCAGAGGGGGACCACAATCAGCCCCAGCATTTT
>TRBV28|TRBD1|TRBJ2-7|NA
CAIRDRGAYEQYF
TGTGCCATTAGGGACAGGGGGGCCTACGAGCAGTACTTC
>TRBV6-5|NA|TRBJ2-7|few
CASSYFNAGEQYF
TGTGCCAGCAGTTACTTTAACGCGGGCGAGCAGTACTTC
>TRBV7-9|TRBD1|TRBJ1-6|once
CASSLGQGVFHSPLHF
TGTGCCAGCAGCTTGGGACAGGGAGTTTTCCATTCACCCCTCCACTTT
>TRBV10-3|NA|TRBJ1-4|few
CAISEPDRYGEKLFF
TGTGCCATCAGTGAGCCCGACAGGTACGGTGAAAAACTGTTTTTT
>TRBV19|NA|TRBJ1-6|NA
CASKPLTGYEKSDSPLHF
TGTGCCAGTAAACCCTTGACAGGCTACGAGAAAAGCGATTCACCCCTCCACTTT
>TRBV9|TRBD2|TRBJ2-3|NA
CASSATRDYSTDTQYF
TGTGCCAGCAGCGCAACCCGGGACTACAGCACAGATACGCAGTATTTT
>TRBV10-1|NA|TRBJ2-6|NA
CASSGRGGANVLTF
TGCGCCAGCAGTGGTCGAGGTGGGGCCAACGTCCTGACTTTC
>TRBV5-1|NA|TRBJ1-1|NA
CASSFSGTHREAFF
TGCGCCAGCAGCTTTTCCGGGACACATCGTGAAGCTTTCTTT
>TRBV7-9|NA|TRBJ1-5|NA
CASSLPVYSNQPQHF
TGTGCCAGCAGCTTACCGGTGTATAGCAATCAGCCCCAGCATTTT
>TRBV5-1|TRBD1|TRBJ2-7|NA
CASSLELTGSYEQYF
TGCGCCAGCAGCTTGGAGTTGACAGGGTCATACGAGCAGTACTTC
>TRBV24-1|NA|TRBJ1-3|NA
CATRGRSGNTIYF
TGTGCCACCCGCGGAAGATCTGGAAACACCATATATTTT
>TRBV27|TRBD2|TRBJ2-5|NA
CASRSGGGLHEETQYF
TGTGCCAGCAGGTCCGGGGGGGGCCTTCACGAAGAGACCCAGTACTTC
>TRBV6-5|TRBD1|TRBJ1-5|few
CASSPVRGRDQPQHF
TGTGCCAGCAGTCCCGTCAGGGGGCGGGATCAGCCCCAGCATTTT
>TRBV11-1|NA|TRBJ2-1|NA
CASSPDNEQFF
TGTGCCAGCAGCCCAGACAATGAGCAGTTCTTC
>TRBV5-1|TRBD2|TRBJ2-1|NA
CASSLEVVAGSGEQFF
TGCGCCAGCAGCTTGGAAGTGGTAGCGGGATCGGGTGAGCAGTTCTTC
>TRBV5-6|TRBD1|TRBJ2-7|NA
CASKSQGTLEQYF
TGTGCCAGCAAGTCACAGGGGACCCTCGAGCAGTACTTC
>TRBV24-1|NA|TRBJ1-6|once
CATSQGWNSPLHF
TGTGCCACCAGTCAGGGCTGGAATTCACCCCTCCACTTT
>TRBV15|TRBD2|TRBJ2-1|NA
CATSPREVAGNEQFF
TGTGCCACCAGCCCCAGAGAGGTAGCGGGTAATGAGCAGTTCTTC
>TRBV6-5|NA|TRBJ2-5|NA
CASSYGWQETQYF
TGTGCCAGCAGTTATGGCTGGCAAGAGACCCAGTACTTC
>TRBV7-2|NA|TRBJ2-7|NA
CASSLGLSGEQYF
TGTGCCAGCAGCTTAGGACTCAGTGGCGAGCAGTACTTC
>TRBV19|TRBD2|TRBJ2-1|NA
CASTVGGLAIEQFF
TGTGCCAGTACCGTGGGGGGACTAGCGATTGAGCAGTTCTTC
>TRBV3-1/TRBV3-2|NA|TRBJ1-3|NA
CASSQGKGTTGNTIYF
TGTGCCAGCAGCCAAGGTAAAGGGACAACTGGAAACACCATATATTTT
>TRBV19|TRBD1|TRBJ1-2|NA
CASRGGDGYTF
TGTGCCAGTAGAGGGGGCGATGGCTACACCTTC
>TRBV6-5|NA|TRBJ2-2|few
CASSPFDYTGELFF
TGTGCCAGCAGCCCATTTGACTACACCGGGGAGCTGTTTTTT
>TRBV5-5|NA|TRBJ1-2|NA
CASSSQTDYGYTF
TGTGCCAGCAGCTCCCAAACAGACTATGGCTACACCTTC
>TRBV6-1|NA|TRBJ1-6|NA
CASSDGAFGSPLHF
TGTGCCAGCAGTGATGGGGCTTTCGGATCACCCCTCCACTTT
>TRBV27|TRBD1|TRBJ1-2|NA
CASSLYRGWYGYTF
TGTGCCAGCAGTCTCTACAGGGGATGGTATGGCTACACCTTC
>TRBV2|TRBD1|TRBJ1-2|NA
CASSPTGDNYGYTF
TGTGCCAGCAGTCCGACAGGGGACAACTATGGCTACACCTTC
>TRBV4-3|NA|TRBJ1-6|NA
CASSQDYRANSPLHF
TGCGCCAGCAGCCAAGATTACAGGGCTAATTCACCCCTCCACTTT
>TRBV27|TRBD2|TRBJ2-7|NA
CASSFGGGSYEQYF
TGTGCCAGCAGTTTCGGCGGGGGATCCTACGAGCAGTACTTC
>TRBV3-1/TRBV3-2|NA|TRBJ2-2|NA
CASSPAPVSPYTGELFF
TGTGCCAGCAGCCCCGCGCCTGTAAGTCCTTACACCGGGGAGCTGTTTTTT
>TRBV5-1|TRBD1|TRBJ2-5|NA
CASSLGGVRDRGKETQYF
TGCGCCAGCAGCCTCGGGGGTGTGAGGGACAGGGGGAAAGAGACCCAGTACTTC
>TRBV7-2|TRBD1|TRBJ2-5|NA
CASSGTGGQETQYF
TGTGCCAGCAGCGGGACAGGGGGCCAAGAGACCCAGTACTTC
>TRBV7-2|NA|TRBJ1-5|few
CASSLVGASNQPQHF
TGTGCCAGCAGCTTAGTAGGGGCGAGCAATCAGCCCCAGCATTTT
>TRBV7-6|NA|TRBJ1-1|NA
CASSSKNGNTEAFF
TGTGCCAGCAGCTCCAAGAACGGGAACACTGAAGCTTTCTTT
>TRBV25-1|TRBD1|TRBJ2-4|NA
CASSGLGQLAKNIQYF
TGTGCCAGCAGTGGCCTGGGACAGCTAGCCAAAAACATTCAGTACTTC
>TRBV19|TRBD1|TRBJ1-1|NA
CASRVQGGNTEAFF
TGTGCCAGTAGAGTCCAGGGGGGGAACACTGAAGCTTTCTTT
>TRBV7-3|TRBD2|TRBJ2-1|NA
CASSLLPRDYSYNEQFF
TGTGCCAGCAGCTTACTCCCCCGGGACTACTCCTACAATGAGCAGTTCTTC
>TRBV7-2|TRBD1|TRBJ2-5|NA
CASSLTGTGGSNRETQYF
TGTGCCAGCAGCTTAACCGGGACAGGGGGCTCGAATAGGGAGACCCAGTACTTC
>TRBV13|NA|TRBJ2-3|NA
CASSSRAPDTQYF
TGTGCCAGCAGCTCGAGGGCCCCGGATACGCAGTATTTT
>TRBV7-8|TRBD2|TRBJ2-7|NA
CASSLELAGAYEQYF
TGTGCCAGCAGCTTAGAGCTAGCGGGGGCCTACGAGCAGTACTTC
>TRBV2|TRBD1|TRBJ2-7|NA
CASSKTGTGYEQYF
TGTGCCAGCAGTAAGACAGGGACGGGCTACGAGCAGTACTTC
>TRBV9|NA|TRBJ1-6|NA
CASSVRRTAINSPLHF
TGTGCCAGCAGCGTAAGGCGGACAGCTATTAATTCACCCCTCCACTTT
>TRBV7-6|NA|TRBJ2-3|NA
CASSLQRATDTQYF
TGTGCCAGCAGCTTACAGCGAGCCACAGATACGCAGTATTTT
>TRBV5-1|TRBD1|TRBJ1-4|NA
CASSFSGGAENEKLFF
TGCGCCAGCAGCTTCTCAGGGGGCGCAGAGAATGAAAAACTGTTTTTT
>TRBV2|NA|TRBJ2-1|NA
CASSEEPRAPEQFF
TGTGCCAGCAGTGAAGAGCCCAGGGCCCCCGAGCAGTTCTTC
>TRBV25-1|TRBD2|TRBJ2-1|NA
CASSEGLASYNEQFF
TGTGCCAGCAGTGAAGGACTAGCCTCTTACAATGAGCAGTTCTTC
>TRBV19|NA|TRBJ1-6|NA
CASTQDLDGYSPLHF
TGTGCCAGTACACAGGACCTCGACGGGTATTCACCCCTCCACTTT
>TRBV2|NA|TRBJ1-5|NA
CASSSRGSNQPQHF
TGTGCCAGCAGTTCCAGGGGAAGCAATCAGCCCCAGCATTTT
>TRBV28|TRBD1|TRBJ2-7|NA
CASSSGTGYPQSISYEQYF
TGTGCCAGCAGTTCCGGGACAGGGTATCCCCAGAGTATATCCTACGAGCAGTACTTC
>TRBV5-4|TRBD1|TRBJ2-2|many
CASSLRTGGTGELFF
TGTGCCAGCAGCTTGAGGACAGGGGGGACCGGGGAGCTGTTTTTT